This is a list of T cell receptor beta chains from one sample in a study of blood T cell repertoires in COVID-19. Profiled with immunoSEQ multiplex PCR; TCRdb holds only in-frame clones, not every one. The sample includes fewer than 450,000 clones, about nine tenths of them seen just once. The sequenced sample consisted of peripheral blood. These receptors were taken from a woman in her fifties or sixties with COVID-19, enrolled during active disease. The CDR3 runs from the conserved cysteine through the conserved F or W. D genes are given only for firm matches. Clone size appears in some rows only: once, few, many, or a class for an expanded clone.

J gene | D gene | clone size | V gene | CDR3 length | CDR3 protein
TRBJ1-1 | TRBD1 | . | TRBV10-2 | 14 | CASTTGQPNTEAFF
TRBJ2-1 | TRBD1 | . | TRBV28 | 12 | CASRTGDDEQFF
TRBJ2-1 | . | once | TRBV5-1 | 15 | CASTRSGDVDNEQFF
TRBJ2-7 | . | . | TRBV4-1 | 15 | CASSQDKTGLYEQYF
TRBJ1-6 | . | few | TRBV7-9 | 15 | CASSPRTVPNSPLHF
TRBJ1-1 | TRBD1 | few | TRBV30 | 14 | CARRSGQGLIGAFF
TRBJ2-3 | TRBD2 | . | TRBV9 | 15 | CASSWLAGGQDTQYF
TRBJ1-1 | . | few | TRBV3-1/TRBV3-2 | 14 | CASSQWLQNTEAFF
TRBJ2-1 | . | . | TRBV30 | 11 | CAWTYNNEQFF
TRBJ1-1 | TRBD1 | . | TRBV13 | 13 | CASSSHRGTGAFF
TRBJ2-3 | TRBD1 | once | TRBV3-1/TRBV3-2 | 16 | CASSQDFTGGTDTQYF
TRBJ2-7 | TRBD1 | . | TRBV28 | 15 | CASTNGGTGPDEQYF